This is a list of T cell receptor beta chains from one sample in a study of identifying expanded T cells in peripheral blood. The repertoire was sequenced with immunoSEQ multiplex PCR; TCRdb's copy has only in-frame clones and lacks some. The table records about 110,000 clones, roughly 90% of them present only once. The sequenced sample consisted of blood. All receptors derive from a person aged 18 to 75 in good health. The CDR3 runs from the conserved cysteine through the conserved F or W. The order of the fields is J gene, V gene, D gene, clone size, CDR3 protein, CDR3 DNA. D genes are given only for firm matches. The size entry is marked missing in some rows and otherwise reads once, few, many or a size class.

>TRBJ1-2|TRBV5-1|.|.
CASSNARRHSFNYGYTF
TGCGCCAGCAGCAATGCTCGGCGACACTCTTTCAACTATGGCTACACCTTC
>TRBJ2-2|TRBV9|.|.
CASSARDEYTGELFF
TGTGCCAGCAGCGCTAGGGACGAGTACACCGGGGAGCTGTTTTTT
>TRBJ2-2|TRBV9|.|.
CASSVRGVHGTGELFF
TGTGCCAGCAGCGTTAGGGGGGTCCACGGCACCGGGGAGCTGTTTTTT
>TRBJ1-4|TRBV13|TRBD1|.
CASSTGTVGEKLFF
TGTGCCAGCAGCACCGGGACAGTAGGTGAAAAACTGTTTTTT
>TRBJ1-5|TRBV28|.|.
CASSSPQGIDQPQHF
TGTGCCAGCAGTTCCCCACAGGGAATCGATCAGCCCCAGCATTTT
>TRBJ1-3|TRBV4-3|TRBD1|many
CASSQDSDRASGNTIYF
TGCGCCAGCAGCCAAGATTCCGACAGGGCCTCTGGAAACACCATATATTTT
>TRBJ2-3|TRBV19|.|.
CASSPGGTDTQYF
TGTGCCAGTAGTCCGGGAGGCACAGATACGCAGTATTTT
>TRBJ2-3|TRBV29-1|TRBD2|.
CSAQRGGRDTQYF
TGCAGCGCCCAGCGGGGGGGCCGAGATACGCAGTATTTT
>TRBJ2-7|TRBV21-1|.|.
CASSTQGDEQYF
TGTGCCAGCAGCACTCAGGGCGACGAGCAGTACTTC
>TRBJ2-6|TRBV7-2|TRBD1|.
CAIPGTGTGANVLTF
TGTGCCATCCCCGGGACAGGGACCGGGGCCAACGTCCTGACTTTC
>TRBJ2-7|TRBV5-1|.|.
CASSQKGQEYEQYF
TGCGCCAGCAGCCAGAAAGGGCAGGAATACGAGCAGTACTTC
>TRBJ2-3|TRBV5-6|TRBD2|few
CASSFSGGPRTDTQYF
TGTGCCAGCAGCTTCAGCGGGGGCCCCCGAACAGATACGCAGTATTTT
>TRBJ1-1|TRBV6-5|.|.
CASSYSSRTEAFF
TGTGCCAGCAGTTACTCTAGTAGAACTGAAGCTTTCTTT
>TRBJ1-5|TRBV28|TRBD1|.
CASSLWTGSNQPQHF
TGTGCCAGCAGTTTATGGACAGGGAGCAATCAGCCCCAGCATTTT
>TRBJ2-7|TRBV11-2|.|.
CASSASGYEQYF
TGTGCCAGCAGCGCGTCGGGTTACGAGCAGTACTTC
>TRBJ2-5|TRBV2|.|.
CASYGQSLGETQYF
TGTGCCAGCTACGGACAGTCCTTAGGAGAGACCCAGTACTTC
>TRBJ2-1|TRBV5-1|TRBD1|.
CASSPSWDREQFF
TGCGCCAGCAGCCCAAGTTGGGACAGGGAGCAGTTCTTC
>TRBJ1-3|TRBV2|.|.
CASTLDSGNTIYF
TGTGCCAGCACCCTGGACTCTGGAAACACCATATATTTT
>TRBJ2-7|TRBV20-1|.|.
CRAGGASEQYF
TGCAGGGCCGGGGGCGCATCCGAGCAGTACTTC
>TRBJ2-7|TRBV5-1|.|.
CASSVGQRTTYEQYF
TGCGCCAGCAGTGTGGGACAGCGGACTACCTACGAGCAGTACTTC
>TRBJ1-1|TRBV28|.|.
CASRGGGQGTEAFF
TGTGCCAGCCGTGGGGGGGGGCAAGGCACTGAAGCTTTCTTT
>TRBJ1-5|TRBV2|TRBD1|.
CASSGDRFNQPQHF
TGTGCCAGCAGCGGGGACAGGTTCAATCAGCCCCAGCATTTT
>TRBJ1-5|TRBV5-6|.|.
CASSFGPQGSNQPQHF
TGTGCCAGCAGCTTTGGTCCCCAAGGGAGCAATCAGCCCCAGCATTTT
>TRBJ2-3|TRBV27|.|.
CASSYMIATDTQYF
TGTGCCAGCAGTTATATGATAGCAACAGATACGCAGTATTTT
>TRBJ1-1|TRBV2|.|.
CASSPHGGKNTEAFF
TGTGCCAGCAGTCCCCACGGGGGTAAGAACACTGAAGCTTTCTTT
>TRBJ1-3|TRBV7-8|.|.
CASKLSASPGNTIYF
TGTGCCAGCAAGCTTTCGGCCTCGCCTGGAAACACCATATATTTT
>TRBJ1-2|TRBV6-5|.|.
CASSYSGRGYGYTF
TGTGCCAGCAGTTACTCGGGCCGGGGCTATGGCTACACCTTC
>TRBJ2-1|TRBV10-3|TRBD2|few
CAISGGAGGPGNEQFF
TGTGCCATCAGTGGGGGTGCGGGAGGGCCTGGCAATGAGCAGTTCTTC
>TRBJ2-5|TRBV13|.|.
CASSLTGGPRETQYF
TGTGCCAGCAGCTTAACCGGGGGGCCCCGGGAGACCCAGTACTTC
>TRBJ2-7|TRBV5-1|.|.
CASSSVGGYMRDEQYF
TGCGCCAGCAGCTCCGTGGGGGGATATATGAGGGACGAGCAGTACTTC
>TRBJ2-3|TRBV7-9|.|.
CASSLAGSDTQYF
TGTGCCAGCAGCTTAGCAGGGTCAGATACGCAGTATTTT
>TRBJ2-5|TRBV7-9|TRBD2|.
CASGVTSGGAQETQYF
TGTGCCAGCGGCGTGACTAGCGGGGGGGCGCAAGAGACCCAGTACTTC
>TRBJ2-7|TRBV27|.|.
CASSGARGVSYEQYF
TGTGCCAGCAGCGGGGCCAGGGGGGTCTCCTACGAGCAGTACTTC
>TRBJ2-7|TRBV18|.|.
CASSPQELYEQYF
TGTGCCAGCTCACCACAGGAACTCTACGAGCAGTACTTC
>TRBJ1-4|TRBV25-1|.|.
CASSDPTRELEKLFF
TGTGCCAGCAGTGACCCGACAAGAGAACTTGAAAAACTGTTTTTT
>TRBJ2-7|TRBV6-5|.|.
CASRPRQGLSYEQYF
TGTGCCAGCAGACCCCGACAGGGACTAAGCTACGAGCAGTACTTC
>TRBJ1-5|TRBV4-1|TRBD1|.
CASSQEDRGSQPQHF
TGCGCCAGCAGCCAAGAGGACAGGGGGTCTCAGCCCCAGCATTTT
>TRBJ2-3|TRBV6-5|TRBD1|.
CASSYGQGADTQYF
TGTGCCAGCAGTTATGGACAGGGGGCAGATACGCAGTATTTT
>TRBJ1-4|TRBV5-1|.|.
CASSLLVGSNEKLFF
TGCGCCAGCAGCTTGTTGGTGGGGAGCAATGAAAAACTGTTTTTT
>TRBJ2-5|TRBV7-2|.|.
CASSSGGRETQYF
TGTGCCAGCAGCTCGGGGGGCCGGGAGACCCAGTACTTC
>TRBJ1-3|TRBV6-6|.|.
CASGSSGNTIYF
TGTGCCAGTGGGAGCTCTGGAAACACCATATATTTT
>TRBJ2-2|TRBV5-4|.|.
CASRLEPNTGELFF
TGTGCCAGCAGACTTGAACCGAACACCGGGGAGCTGTTTTTT